These 13 T cell receptor beta chains were all obtained from the same sample, sequenced in a study of graft-versus-host responses after intestinal transplantation. Data came from immunoSEQ multiplex PCR; TCRdb stores just in-frame clones and leaves some out. The table has about 8,200 clones, more than 85% seen once; the top ten hold roughly 2.2%. Sample: PBMCs, taken 11 days after intestinal transplantation. The receptors were gathered from a human patient who received an intestinal transplant, so some T cells may come from the graft donor.

This clone was recorded only once. The chain uses TRBV2 and TRBJ2-3, with D tentatively TRBD1 (5 bases). There are 17 residues in the CDR3. Trimming stripped 2 bases from V and 4 bases from J, with 19 bases between. Germline CDR1 and CDR2: SNHLY and FYNNEI. For the CDR3, the DNA is TGTGCCAGCAGTGAATTTGTGGCACCTGTAGGGGCAGATACGCAGTATTTT. It yields the protein CASSEFVAPVGADTQYF.

J is TRBJ1-1 and V is TRBV5-6; no clear D. V was pared by 5 bases and J by 9 bases, with 17 bases between. Per germline, CDR1 SGHDT and CDR2 YYEEEE. The CDR3 has 13 residues. The CDR3 sequence: CASRLIKGGQAFF. For the CDR3, the DNA is TGTGCCAGCAGATTAATTAAGGGAGGGCAAGCTTTCTTT.

The table lists this clone with a count of one. The V call is TRBV5-1, the J call TRBJ1-5; D remains ambiguous. The CDR3 runs to 13 residues. V was shortened by 4 bases and J by 5 bases, with 10 bases between the two germline ends. The germline V gene has CDR1 SGHRS and CDR2 YFSETQ. The CDR3 DNA is TGCGCCAGCAGCCCCAGCGGTGATCAGCCCCAGCATTTT. Translated, it gives CASSPSGDQPQHF.

This chain connects TRBV7-9 to TRBJ2-7, with a tentative D call TRBD1 (5 bases). The CDR3 covers 14 residues. Germline V gene data show CDR1 as SEHNR and CDR2 as FQNEAQ (reference sequence). V lost 5 bases to trimming and J lost 0 bases, with 11 bases between them. The CDR3 nucleotides read TGTGCCAGCAGCCCGAGACAGAGCTCCTACGAGCAGTACTTC. It yields the protein CASSPRQSSYEQYF.

This clone was counted once. V and J are TRBV6-6 and TRBJ1-5, with unresolved D. Trimming left V 7 bases short and J 6 bases short, with 13 bases between. The CDR3 is 13 amino acids. CDR1 MNHNY and CDR2 SVGAGI come from the germline V gene (reference sequence). The CDR3 spells CASTPSTGQPQHF. CDR3 DNA sequence: TGTGCCAGCACCCCGTCAACTGGTCAGCCCCAGCATTTT.

This clone was detected a few times. The chain links TRBV4-2 to TRBJ1-3, with no clear D. This CDR3 has 14 residues. V shed 2 bases and J shed 3 bases, with 8 bases lying between them. The germline V gene has CDR1 LGHNA and CDR2 YNFKEQ. The CDR3, as DNA: TGTGCCAGCAGCCAACTCTTAGATGGAAACACCATATATTTT. This sequence encodes CASSQLLDGNTIYF.

The chain joins TRBV7-9 to TRBJ2-1; 10 bases align to TRBD1. Trimming took 3 bases from V and 12 from J; bases not matched to a gene: 5. This CDR3 spans 13 amino acids. The germline V gene has CDR1 SEHNR and CDR2 FQNEAQ (reference sequence). CDR3 bases: TGTGCCAGCAGCTTGGGGACAGGGGCGTGGCAGTTCTTC. Translating it yields CASSLGTGAWQFF.

This clone was counted a few times. The V and J genes are TRBV5-6 and TRBJ1-2; D unresolved. Trimming cost V 0 bases and J 1 base, with 4 bases left between them. The germline CDR1 and CDR2 sequences are SGHDT and YYEEEE. The CDR3 spans 13 residues. CDR3 amino acids: CASSLDSNYGYTF. The CDR3 bases are TGTGCCAGCAGCTTGGACAGTAACTATGGCTACACCTTC.

The chain employs TRBV11-3 and TRBJ2-1, with D hard to call. Trimming shortened V by 1 base and J by 4 bases, and 2 bases separated the two germline ends. The CDR3 contains 12 residues. Germline values: CDR1 SGHNT, CDR2 YENEEA. As DNA, the CDR3 is TGTGCCAGCAGCTTAGCTTACAATGAGCAGTTCTTC. Translating gives CASSLAYNEQFF.

The V gene is TRBV5-1, the J gene TRBJ2-3; TRBD2 agrees at 7 bases. V shed 2 bases and J 4 bases; nucleotides not matched to a gene: 7. The CDR3 has 15 residues. The germline V gene has CDR1 SGHRS and CDR2 YFSETQ. Here the CDR3 reads CASSFPGLPADTQYF. Here the CDR3 DNA reads TGCGCCAGCAGCTTTCCGGGACTACCCGCAGATACGCAGTATTTT.

This chain links TRBV15 with TRBJ2-5; D gene ambiguous. V was pared by 0 bases and J by 4 bases, with 9 bases between. Germline CDR1 and CDR2: LNHNV and YYDKDF (reference sequence). The CDR3 is 14 residues long. In DNA, the CDR3 is TGTGCCACCAGCAGAGATCGGTCAGGAGAGACCCAGTACTTC. Translation: CATSRDRSGETQYF. Full variable domain (remainder filled in from reference TRBV15 and TRBJ2-5): DAMVIQNPRYQVTQFGKPVTLSCSQTLNHNVMYWYQQKSSQAPKLLFHYYDKDFNNEADTPDNFQSRRPNTSFCFLDIRSPGLGDTAMYLCATSRDRSGETQYFGPGTRLLVL.

The rearrangement links TRBV25-1 to TRBJ1-2; 7 nucleotides agree with TRBD1. V gave up 0 bases and J gave up 6 bases; unmatched junction bases: 7. Germline values: CDR1 MGHDK, CDR2 SYGVNS. The CDR3 sequence is 15 residues long. In DNA form, the CDR3 reads TGTGCCAGCAGTGAATATAAGGGCCAGGGGGATGGCTACACCTTC. Its protein is CASSEYKGQGDGYTF.

V usage is TRBV28 and J usage is TRBJ2-5, with 7 bases aligning to TRBD1. CDR1 is MDHEN, CDR2 SYDVKM, per germline. V trimming: 3 bases; J trimming: 4 bases; junction bases outside the gene matches: 8. This CDR3 comprises 15 residues. CDR3 bases: TGTGCCAGCAGTTTTGGGACAGATACCTTAGAGACCCAGTACTTC. It is translated as CASSFGTDTLETQYF.